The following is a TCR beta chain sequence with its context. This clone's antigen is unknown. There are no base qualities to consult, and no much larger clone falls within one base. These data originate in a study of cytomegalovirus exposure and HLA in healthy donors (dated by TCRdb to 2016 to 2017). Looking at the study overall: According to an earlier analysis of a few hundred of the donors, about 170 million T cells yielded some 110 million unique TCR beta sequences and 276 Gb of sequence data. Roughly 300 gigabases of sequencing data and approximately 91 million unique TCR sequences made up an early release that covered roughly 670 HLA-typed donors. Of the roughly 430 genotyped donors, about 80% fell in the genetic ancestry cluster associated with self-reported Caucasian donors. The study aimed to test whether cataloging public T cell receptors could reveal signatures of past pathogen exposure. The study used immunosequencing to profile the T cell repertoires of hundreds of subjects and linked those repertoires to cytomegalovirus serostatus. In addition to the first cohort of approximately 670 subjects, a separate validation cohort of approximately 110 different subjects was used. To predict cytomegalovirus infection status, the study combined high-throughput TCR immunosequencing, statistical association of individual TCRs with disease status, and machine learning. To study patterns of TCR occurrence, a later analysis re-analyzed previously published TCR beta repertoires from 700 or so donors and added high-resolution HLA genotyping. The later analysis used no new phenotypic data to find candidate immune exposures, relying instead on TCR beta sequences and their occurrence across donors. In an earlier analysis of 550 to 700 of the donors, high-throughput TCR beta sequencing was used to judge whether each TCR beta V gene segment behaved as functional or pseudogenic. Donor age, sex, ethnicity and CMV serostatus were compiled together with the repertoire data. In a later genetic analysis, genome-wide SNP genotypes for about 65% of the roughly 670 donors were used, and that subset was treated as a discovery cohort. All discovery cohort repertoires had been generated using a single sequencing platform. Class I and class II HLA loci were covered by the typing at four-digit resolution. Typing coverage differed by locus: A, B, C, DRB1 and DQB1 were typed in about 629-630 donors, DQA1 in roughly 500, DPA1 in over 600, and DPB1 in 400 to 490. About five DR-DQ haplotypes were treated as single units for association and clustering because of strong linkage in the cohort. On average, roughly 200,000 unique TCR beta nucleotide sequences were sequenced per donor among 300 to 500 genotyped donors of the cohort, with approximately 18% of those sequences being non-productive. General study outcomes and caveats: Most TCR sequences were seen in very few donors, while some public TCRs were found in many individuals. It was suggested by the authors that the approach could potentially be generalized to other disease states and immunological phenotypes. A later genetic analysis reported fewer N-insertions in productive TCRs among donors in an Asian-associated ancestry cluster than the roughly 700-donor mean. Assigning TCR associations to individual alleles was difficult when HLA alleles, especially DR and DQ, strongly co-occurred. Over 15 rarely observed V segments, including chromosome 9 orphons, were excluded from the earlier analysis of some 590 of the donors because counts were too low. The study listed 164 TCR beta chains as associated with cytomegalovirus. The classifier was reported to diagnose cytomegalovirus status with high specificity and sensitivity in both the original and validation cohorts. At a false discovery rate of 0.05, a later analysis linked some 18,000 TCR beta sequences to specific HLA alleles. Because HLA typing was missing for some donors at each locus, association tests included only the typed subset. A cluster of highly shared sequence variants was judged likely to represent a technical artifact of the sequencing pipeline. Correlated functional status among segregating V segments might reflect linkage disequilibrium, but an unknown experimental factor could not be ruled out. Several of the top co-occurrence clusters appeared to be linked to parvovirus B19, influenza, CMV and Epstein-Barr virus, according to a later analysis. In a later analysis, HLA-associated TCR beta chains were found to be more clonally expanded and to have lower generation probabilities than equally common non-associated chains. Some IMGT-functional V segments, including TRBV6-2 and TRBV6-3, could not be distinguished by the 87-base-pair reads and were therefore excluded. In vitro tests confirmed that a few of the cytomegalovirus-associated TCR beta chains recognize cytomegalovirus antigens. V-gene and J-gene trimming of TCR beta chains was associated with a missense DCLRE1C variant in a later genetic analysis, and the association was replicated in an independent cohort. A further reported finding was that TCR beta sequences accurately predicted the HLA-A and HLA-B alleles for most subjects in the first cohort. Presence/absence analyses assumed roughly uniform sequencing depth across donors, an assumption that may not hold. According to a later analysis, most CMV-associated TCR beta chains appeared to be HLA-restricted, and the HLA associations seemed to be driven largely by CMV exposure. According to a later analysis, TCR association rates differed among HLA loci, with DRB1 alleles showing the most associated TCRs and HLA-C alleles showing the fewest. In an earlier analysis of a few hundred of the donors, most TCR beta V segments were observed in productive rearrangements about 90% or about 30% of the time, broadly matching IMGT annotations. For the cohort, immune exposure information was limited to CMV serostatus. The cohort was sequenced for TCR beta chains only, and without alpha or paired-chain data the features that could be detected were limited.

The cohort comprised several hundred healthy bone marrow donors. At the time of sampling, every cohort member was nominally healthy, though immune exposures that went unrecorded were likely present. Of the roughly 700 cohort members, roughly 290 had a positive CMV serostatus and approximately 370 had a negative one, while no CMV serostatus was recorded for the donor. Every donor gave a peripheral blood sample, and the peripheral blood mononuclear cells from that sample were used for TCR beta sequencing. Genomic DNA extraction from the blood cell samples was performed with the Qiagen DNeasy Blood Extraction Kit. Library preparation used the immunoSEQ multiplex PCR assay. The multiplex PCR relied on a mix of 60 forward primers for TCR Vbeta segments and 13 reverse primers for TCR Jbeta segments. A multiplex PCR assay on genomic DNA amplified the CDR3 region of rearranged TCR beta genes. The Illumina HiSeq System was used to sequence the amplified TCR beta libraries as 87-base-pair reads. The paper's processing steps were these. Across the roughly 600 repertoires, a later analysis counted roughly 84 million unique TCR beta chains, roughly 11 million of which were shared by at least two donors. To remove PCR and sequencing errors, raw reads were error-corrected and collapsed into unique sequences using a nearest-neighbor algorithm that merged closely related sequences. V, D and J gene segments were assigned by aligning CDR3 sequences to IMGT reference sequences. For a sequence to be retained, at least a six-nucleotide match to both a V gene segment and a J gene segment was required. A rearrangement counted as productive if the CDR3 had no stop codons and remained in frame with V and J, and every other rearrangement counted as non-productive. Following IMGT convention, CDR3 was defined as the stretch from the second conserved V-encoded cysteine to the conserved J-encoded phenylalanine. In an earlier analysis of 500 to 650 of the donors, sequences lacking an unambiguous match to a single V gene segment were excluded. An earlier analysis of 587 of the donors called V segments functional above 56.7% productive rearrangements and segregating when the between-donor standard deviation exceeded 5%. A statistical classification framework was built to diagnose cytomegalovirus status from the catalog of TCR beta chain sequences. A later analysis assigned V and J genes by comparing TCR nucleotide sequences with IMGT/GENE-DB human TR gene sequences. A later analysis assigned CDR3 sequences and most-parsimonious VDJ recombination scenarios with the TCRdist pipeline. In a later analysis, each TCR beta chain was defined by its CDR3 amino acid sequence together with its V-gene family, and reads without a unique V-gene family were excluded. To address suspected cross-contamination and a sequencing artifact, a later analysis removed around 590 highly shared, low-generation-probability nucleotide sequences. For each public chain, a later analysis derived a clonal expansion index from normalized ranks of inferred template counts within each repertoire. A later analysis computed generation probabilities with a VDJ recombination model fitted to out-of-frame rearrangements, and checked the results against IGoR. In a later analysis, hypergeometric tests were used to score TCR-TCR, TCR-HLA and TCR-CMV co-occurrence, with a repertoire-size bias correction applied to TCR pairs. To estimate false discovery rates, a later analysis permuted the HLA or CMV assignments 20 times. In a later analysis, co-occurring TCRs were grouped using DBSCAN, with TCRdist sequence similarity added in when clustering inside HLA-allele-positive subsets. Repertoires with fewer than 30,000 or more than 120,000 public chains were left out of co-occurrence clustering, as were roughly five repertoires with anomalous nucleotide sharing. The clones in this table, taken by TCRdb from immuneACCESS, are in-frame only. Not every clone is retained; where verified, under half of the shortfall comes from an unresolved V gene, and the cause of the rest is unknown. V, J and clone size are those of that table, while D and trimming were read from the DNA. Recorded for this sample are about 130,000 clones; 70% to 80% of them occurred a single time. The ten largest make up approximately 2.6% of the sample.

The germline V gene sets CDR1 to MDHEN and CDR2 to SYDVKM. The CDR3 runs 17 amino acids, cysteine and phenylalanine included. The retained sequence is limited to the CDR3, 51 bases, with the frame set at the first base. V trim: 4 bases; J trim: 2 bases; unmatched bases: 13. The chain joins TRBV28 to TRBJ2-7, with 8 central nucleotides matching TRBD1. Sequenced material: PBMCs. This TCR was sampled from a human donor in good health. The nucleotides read TGTGCCAGCAGTTCCATGACACGGACAGGGATGGCCTACGAGCAGTACTTC. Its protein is CASSSMTRTGMAYEQYF.